This TCR beta chain was recorded in a study of shared clonotypes between healthy human individuals. In the study overall: Sampling drew on donors who were two women and three men aged 18 to 49.

As for this clone: Its specificity is unknown.

Assay used: immunoSEQ multiplex PCR; TCRdb lists only in-frame clones, some missing. The sample has 1,400,000 or so clones, about 98.5% seen once; the top ten hold roughly 0.36%. Per germline, CDR1 SGHNT and CDR2 YYREEE (reference sequence). The CDR3 runs to 14 residues. The V end lost 0 bases, the J end lost 4 bases, and 10 bases lay between the germline ends. Regarding the study as a whole: A few donors had 5% to 6.5% of their naive CD4 clonotypes in common.

The sequence came from a man younger than 40 in good health. The sample taken for sequencing was naive CD4+ T cells sorted from blood. Subset given: CD45RA+ positively selected. The chain has TRBV5-4 and TRBJ1-2; a weak D match, TRBD1 (5 bases). In DNA, the CDR3 is TGTGCCAGCAGCTTGGGGGGGGATTCCTATGGCTACACCTTC. Its translation is CASSLGGDSYGYTF.